Shown below are 20 T cell receptor beta chains from a single sample sequenced in a study of a mutant IDH1 vaccine in newly diagnosed glioma (dated by TCRdb to the early 2020s). Libraries were prepared through the immunoSEQ multiplex PCR assay. The table comes from immuneACCESS by way of TCRdb, which keeps in-frame sequences with V and J called. Part of the clones is missing from these tables; in studies checked, under half for an unresolved V gene and the rest for unknown reasons. Counted in this sample were about 66,000 clones; roughly 68% of them appeared once. The ten largest clones add up to about 4.9% of the sample. Their antigen targets remain unknown. According to the study, the label for this sample's time point signals: week 35, safety follow-up. Each vaccine dose was 300 ug of a 20-mer mutant IDH1 peptide in Montanide, given subcutaneously with topical imiquimod. The material sequenced was PBMCs, taken from a glioma patient whose treatment included an IDH1 peptide vaccine. Receptors originate from a middle-aged man with glioma.

This chain joins TRBV30 and TRBJ2-1; 9 bases match TRBD2. CDR3 length: 16 residues. CDR1 is GTSNPN, CDR2 SVGIG, per germline (reference sequence). Trimming removed 2 bases from V and 4 bases from J; junction bases left unmatched: 9. CDR3 sequence reads: CAWSTLAGEPYNEQFF. As DNA, the CDR3 is TGTGCCTGGAGTACTTTAGCGGGGGAGCCGTACAATGAGCAGTTCTTC.

V usage is TRBV28 and J usage is TRBJ1-5; a possible D gene is TRBD1 (5 bases). Looked up from germline, CDR1 is MDHEN and CDR2 is SYDVKM. The CDR3 totals 15 residues. The ends were cut back, 4 bases at V and 6 bases at J, with 16 bases in the middle. The DNA of the CDR3 is TGTGCCAGCAGTTCGGGCGGTGCTGGGACTCAGCCCCAGCATTTT. Its translation: CASSSGGAGTQPQHF. The complete variable domain, with remaining parts taken from reference TRBV28 and TRBJ1-5, reads DVKVTQSSRYLVKRTGEKVFLECVQDMDHENMFWYRQDPGLGLRLIYFSYDVKMKEKGDIPEGYSVSREKKERFSLILESASTNQTSMYLCASSSGGAGTQPQHFGDGTRLSIL.

The genes are TRBV7-2 and TRBJ2-7; 9 bases line up with TRBD2. CDR3 length: 15 amino acids. V lost 3 bases, J lost 1 base, and 4 bases stayed unmatched. Germline-derived CDR1 and CDR2 are SGHTA and FQGNSA. The CDR3 bases are TGTGCCAGCAGCTTGACTAGCGGCGTTTCCTACGAGCAGTACTTC. Its translation is CASSLTSGVSYEQYF.

CDR3 amino acids: CASSPLGGGGELFF. The CDR3 bases are TGTGCCAGTAGCCCCTTGGGTGGAGGCGGGGAGCTGTTTTTT. This chain connects TRBV19 to TRBJ2-2, with D possibly matching TRBD2 (5 bases). Between the trimmed V and J ends, which lost 6 bases and 7 bases, there was a span of 15 bases. CDR3 length: 14 amino acids. Per germline, CDR1 LNHDA and CDR2 SQIVND (reference sequence).

This chain uses TRBV6-5 with TRBJ1-4, with D possibly TRBD1 on 6 matching bases. Trimming pared 4 bases from V and 5 bases from J, leaving 8 bases between. Germline values: CDR1 MNHEY, CDR2 SVGAGI. The CDR3 covers 13 residues. DNA of the CDR3: TGTGCCAGCAGTTCAACAGGGAATGAAAAACTGTTTTTT. Its protein is CASSSTGNEKLFF.

This rearrangement joins TRBV29-1 to TRBJ1-2; D is uncertain. The CDR3 runs to 11 residues. The germline V gene has CDR1 SQVTM and CDR2 ANQGSEA. Trimming pared 1 base from V and 8 bases from J, leaving 8 bases between. As DNA, the CDR3 is TGCAGCGTTGAAGTCGCACGGGGCTACACCTTC. Encoded protein: CSVEVARGYTF.

The CDR3 bases are TGTGCCTGGAGTGTAAGGGGATATAGCAATCAGCCCCAGCATTTT. Protein sequence: CAWSVRGYSNQPQHF. The chain carries TRBV30 and TRBJ1-5; D possibly corresponds to TRBD1 (5 bases). Deletions cut 0 bases from V and 0 bases from J, with 9 bases between. The germline V gene encodes CDR1 GTSNPN and CDR2 SVGIG (reference sequence). The CDR3 length is 15 residues.

This rearrangement joins TRBV19 to TRBJ1-4; 8 bases fit TRBD1. V was pared by 4 bases and J by 8 bases, with 6 bases of the junction left unmatched. The CDR3 runs to 14 residues. Germline V gene sequence: CDR1 LNHDA, CDR2 SQIVND (reference sequence). The CDR3 is CASSSRDRREKLFF. CDR3 bases: TGTGCCAGTAGTAGCCGGGACAGGCGCGAAAAACTGTTTTTT.

The V call is TRBV10-3, the J call TRBJ1-4; no definite D call. V was cut by 4 bases and J by 3 bases, with 9 bases left in between. This CDR3 contains 14 residues. From germline, CDR1 is ENHRY and CDR2 SYGVKD. The CDR3 coding sequence is TGTGCCATCAGTGTTCGGGCCCCTAATGAAAAACTGTTTTTT. It specifies CAISVRAPNEKLFF.

The chain has TRBV2 and TRBJ2-5; TRBD1 is a possible D gene (5 bases). The CDR3 has 13 amino acids. V was cut by 3 bases and J by 7 bases, with 12 bases left in between. CDR1 SNHLY and CDR2 FYNNEI come from the germline V gene. The CDR3 reads CASSDTGQGTQYF. The CDR3, as DNA: TGTGCCAGCAGTGACACAGGCCAGGGGACCCAGTACTTC. The full variable domain, with the rest looked up from reference TRBV2 and TRBJ2-5, is EPEVTQTPSHQVTQMGQEVILRCVPISNHLYFYWYRQILGQKVEFLVSFYNNEISEKSEIFDDQFSVERPDGSNFTLKIRSTKLEDSAMYFCASSDTGQGTQYFGPGTRLLVL.

This sequence joins TRBV2 and TRBJ2-5, with 7 bases that match TRBD2. The CDR3 has 11 residues. Germline loops: CDR1 SNHLY, CDR2 FYNNEI. With V trimmed by 8 bases and J by 4 bases, 1 base remained unmatched. The CDR3 protein is CASGGGETQYF. The CDR3 DNA reads as TGTGCCAGCGGGGGGGGAGAGACCCAGTACTTC.

In this sample, this clone turned up once. Here the CDR3 DNA reads TGCGCCAGCAGCCAAAGCTGGGGCGCGGGGACCGGGGAGCTGTTTTTT. It codes for CASSQSWGAGTGELFF. This chain connects TRBV5-1 to TRBJ2-2, with D perhaps matching TRBD2 (6 bases). The V end lost 4 bases, the J end lost 5 bases, and 18 bases lay between the germline ends. The CDR3 has 16 amino acids. CDR1 is SGHRS and CDR2 is YFSETQ in the germline V gene. The complete variable domain, with remaining parts taken from reference TRBV5-1 and TRBJ2-2, reads KAGVTQTPRYLIKTRGQQVTLSCSPISGHRSVSWYQQTPGQGLQFLFEYFSETQRNKGNFPGRFSGRQFSNSRSEMNVSTLELGDSALYLCASSQSWGAGTGELFFGEGSRLTVL.

The rearrangement uses TRBV19 and TRBJ1-2; weak D call: TRBD1 (6 bases). Germline V gives CDR1 LNHDA, CDR2 SQIVND (reference sequence). This CDR3 has 15 amino acids. The germline V and J ends were trimmed by 5 bases and 7 bases, with 20 bases remaining between them. The CDR3 loop reads CASSFRDTPRAGYTF. Written as DNA, the CDR3 is TGTGCCAGTAGTTTCCGGGACACCCCGAGGGCTGGCTACACCTTC. Supplemented by reference TRBV19 and TRBJ1-2, the full variable domain reads DGGITQSPKYLFRKEGQNVTLSCEQNLNHDAMYWYRQDPGQGLRLIYYSQIVNDFQKGDIAEGYSVSREKKESFPLTVTSAQKNPTAFYLCASSFRDTPRAGYTFGSGTRLTVV.

CDR3 loop: CASSLTGSGYTF. The CDR3 DNA sequence: TGCGCCAGCAGCTTGACAGGGTCTGGCTACACCTTC. The rearrangement uses TRBV5-1 and TRBJ1-2; TRBD1 is a possible D gene (6 bases). The CDR3 has 12 amino acids. Germline V gene lookup returns CDR1 SGHRS and CDR2 YFSETQ. Deletions cut 1 base from V and 7 bases from J, with 8 bases between.

J is TRBJ2-5 and V is TRBV5-4; 9 bases fit TRBD1. The CDR3 loop spans 15 amino acids. V lost 3 bases, J lost 4 bases, and 7 bases stayed unmatched. CDR1 is SGHNT, CDR2 YYREEE, per germline (reference sequence). Written as DNA, the CDR3 is TGTGCCAGCAGCTCCGGGACAGGGCTTGGAGAGACCCAGTACTTC. The encoded protein is CASSSGTGLGETQYF.

The sample holds a few counts of this clone. This chain joins TRBV6-6 and TRBJ1-5; D gene uncertain. Trimming shortened V by 6 bases and J by 1 base, and 13 bases separated the two germline ends. The CDR3 length is 15 residues. Germline V gives CDR1 MNHNY, CDR2 SVGAGI (reference sequence). CDR3 sequence reads: CASRHGDSSNQPQHF. The CDR3 coding sequence is TGTGCCAGCAGGCACGGGGATTCGAGCAATCAGCCCCAGCATTTT.

In DNA form, the CDR3 reads TGTGCCAGCAGCTTAGGGGACGGCCCCTACGAGCAGTACTTC. It is translated as CASSLGDGPYEQYF. This chain joins TRBV7-9 and TRBJ2-7; D tentatively fits TRBD1 or TRBD2 (5 bases each). Germline V gene lookup returns CDR1 SEHNR and CDR2 FQNEAQ (reference sequence). Trimming removed 1 base at V and 2 bases at J, with 9 bases between. The CDR3 consists of 14 residues.

The gene calls are TRBV5-1 and TRBJ2-2; D is ambiguous. There are 15 residues in the CDR3. CDR1 and CDR2 from the germline V gene are SGHRS and YFSETQ. The V and J ends lost 4 bases and 5 bases respectively, with 15 bases between them. The CDR3 DNA reads as TGCGCCAGCAGCCCCTACCGGACCTCGACCGGGGAGCTGTTTTTT. Amino acid sequence: CASSPYRTSTGELFF.

This clone was picked up a small number of times. The CDR3 loop reads CASSPTGSSPLHF. CDR3 sequence (DNA): TGTGCCAGCAGCCCGACAGGAAGCTCACCCCTCCACTTT. The rearrangement uses TRBV14 and TRBJ1-6; D is perhaps TRBD1 (6 bases). The V and J ends lost 4 bases and 10 bases respectively, with 11 bases between them. The CDR3 extends over 13 amino acids. CDR1 is SGHDN, CDR2 FVKESK, per germline.

The chain joins TRBV6-1 to TRBJ2-7, with 8 bases aligning to TRBD1. Looked up from germline, CDR1 is MNHNS and CDR2 is SASEGT. With V trimmed by 3 bases and J by 2 bases, 0 bases remained unmatched. CDR3 length: 13 residues. The CDR3 reads CASSEGQAYEQYF. The CDR3 bases are TGTGCCAGCAGTGAGGGACAGGCCTACGAGCAGTACTTC.